The T cell receptor beta chain described here comes from a study of T cell responses to AZD1222 COVID-19 vaccine. The wider study: Analysis merged second doses at about 4 or about 12 weeks.

The V gene lost 0 bases and the J gene lost 13 bases, with 16 bases spanning the gap. The CDR3 is made up of 13 amino acids. CDR1 is SGHRS and CDR2 is YFSETQ in the germline V gene. Study-wide points: Baseline seropositivity occurred in only a handful of AZD1222 recipients. White British donors predominated, females outnumbered males, and clonal diversity was possibly underestimated. Unmutated variant regions are reportedly the target of nearly half of TCRs that are spike-specific.

The data were produced by immunoSEQ multiplex PCR, yet TCRdb's version contains in-frame clones alone and is incomplete. The sample has 120,000 or so clones; roughly 88% are singletons. This clone was picked up one time. The target antigen is unknown. The chain links TRBV5-1 to TRBJ1-1; D is undetermined. The TCR originated in an adult in good health. This specimen consisted of peripheral blood, obtained on day 0 of AZD1222 vaccination. This CDR3 is CASSLAGRSDVFF. The CDR3 bases are TGCGCCAGCAGCTTGGCCGGACGGTCTGACGTTTTCTTT.